Shown below are 7 T cell receptor beta chains from a single sample sequenced in a study of blood T cells in healthy people across ages. Primers used in a second PCR of about 6 to 11 cycles were a sample-barcoded 5' primer and a J-beta primer mix. TCRdb independently ran MiXCR on the 5' RACE reads; one entry per CDR3 protein. In the table there are fewer than 2,000,000 distinct CDR3 sequences, about 35% of which are singletons. Material: blood. The receptors stem from a woman aged 25 to 45 in good health.

The chain combines TRBV27 with TRBJ1-1, with 7 bases identical to TRBD1. CDR1 is MNHEY and CDR2 is SMNVEV in the germline V gene (reference sequence). This CDR3 has 12 amino acids. V gave up 6 bases and J gave up 4 bases; unmatched junction bases: 2. As DNA, the CDR3 is TGTGCCAGCAGGACAGGGAGCACTGAAGCTTTCTTT. It codes for CASRTGSTEAFF.

The chain couples TRBV6-6 to TRBJ2-5; unclear D gene. The ends were cut back, 7 bases at V and 2 bases at J, with 14 bases in the middle. The length of the CDR3 is 14 residues. Looked up from germline, CDR1 is MNHNY and CDR2 is SVGAGI (reference sequence). The chain's CDR3 is CASTRPGEQETQYF. The CDR3 bases are TGTGCCAGCACTAGACCCGGCGAACAAGAGACCCAGTACTTC.

As for this clonotype: One base away lies a much larger clone, so this may be a sequencing read error. The chain links TRBV12-3 or TRBV12-4 to TRBJ2-1, with no clear D. Trimming stripped 3 bases from V and 8 bases from J, with 14 bases between. The CDR3 is 14 residues long. The CDR3 reads CASSLIATCDEQFF. The CDR3 region has the DNA TGTGCCAGCAGTTTGATCGCTACCTGCGATGAGCAGTTCTTC.

The sample holds a few counts of this clonotype. V and J are TRBV7-9 and TRBJ2-5; a possible D gene is TRBD2 (5 bases). The J call is doubtful: the DNA matches TRBJ2-7 better. The CDR3 contains 12 residues. Germline assignment: CDR1 SEHNR and CDR2 FQNEAQ (reference sequence). CDR3: CASSSLADEQYF. The CDR3 bases are TGTGCCAGCAGCTCCCTAGCTGACGAGCAGTACTTC.

The rearrangement uses TRBV12-5 and TRBJ1-6, with D uncertain. Deletions cut 8 bases from V and 2 bases from J, with 10 bases between. CDR3 size: 14 residues. Germline assignment: CDR1 LGHNT and CDR2 FRNRAP. CDR3 in DNA: TGTGCTAGTCCTTTCAGGCCCTATAATTCACCCCTCCACTTT. Translating it yields CASPFRPYNSPLHF.

This chain uses TRBV28 with TRBJ2-4; a possible D gene is TRBD1 (6 bases). The DNA end favors TRBJ2-7, so the J call may be wrong. Germline V gives CDR1 MDHEN, CDR2 SYDVKM. The CDR3 is made up of 13 amino acids. In nucleotides, the CDR3 is TGTGCCAGCGAACCCCCCAGGGGCCACGAGCAGTACTTC. It specifies CASEPPRGHEQYF.

This clonotype occurred a few times. J is TRBJ1-1 and V is TRBV6-1, with 7 bases identical to TRBD1. Losses at the gene ends were 2 bases for V and 0 bases for J; bases not matched to a gene: 6. CDR3 length: 16 amino acids. The V gene's germline CDR1 is MNHNS and CDR2 SASEGT. CDR3 bases: TGTGCCAGCAGTGAACCATGGGACAGCATGAACACTGAAGCTTTCTTT. Its protein is CASSEPWDSMNTEAFF.